These 15 T cell receptor beta chains share one sample of origin, sequenced in a study of blood T cells in healthy people across ages (dated by TCRdb to between 2014 and 2017). Receptors were amplified or captured by 5' RACE. TCRdb records Illumina HiSeq 2500 as the sequencer. The second PCR ran for roughly 7 to 11 cycles and used a J-beta primer mix along with a sample-barcoded 5' primer. The raw public reads went through TCRdb reprocessing: fastp at Q25, MiXCR clone calling, in-frame beta chains kept. Identical CDR3 proteins give one entry, which carries the most common genes and DNA. The sample table records over a million distinct CDR3 sequences; approximately 40% of these occur just once. The ten largest clones represent roughly 7.9% of the sample. The material sequenced was blood. The receptors were sampled from a woman in her late teens or twenties in good health.

This clonotype was seen only a few times. This sequence joins TRBV20-1 and TRBJ2-7; 8 nucleotides line up with TRBD2. The CDR3 extends over 15 amino acids. CDR1 is DFQATT and CDR2 is SNEGSKA in the germline V gene (reference sequence). Unmatched junction bases numbered 5, after V lost 0 bases and J lost 1 base. CDR3 region: CSARDHRGRSYEQYF. In DNA, the CDR3 is TGCAGTGCTAGAGATCATCGCGGGAGGTCCTACGAGCAGTACTTC.

The V and J genes are TRBV11-2 and TRBJ1-1, with a tentative D call TRBD1 (6 bases). The germline gives CDR1 SGHAT, CDR2 FQNNGV. The CDR3 runs to 15 residues. Deletions cut 2 bases from V and 2 bases from J, with 12 bases between. The CDR3 sequence: CASSLPGGQNTEAFF. DNA for the CDR3: TGTGCCAGCAGCTTACCGGGGGGACAAAACACTGAAGCTTTCTTT.

The CDR3 sequence: CATSGGRSSGNTIYF. The CDR3, as DNA: TGTGCCACCAGCGGTGGACGGTCCTCTGGAAACACCATATATTTT. This chain uses TRBV15 with TRBJ1-3; D remains unclear. Trimming took 5 bases from V and 0 from J, leaving 11 bases between them. CDR1 is LNHNV, CDR2 YYDKDF, per germline (reference sequence). This CDR3 comprises 15 residues.

The gene calls are TRBV20-1 and TRBJ2-1, with 14 bases fitting TRBD2. The CDR3 is 17 amino acids. J was trimmed by 3 bases and V by 0 bases; bases with no gene match: 4. Germline V gene sequence: CDR1 DFQATT, CDR2 SNEGSKA (reference sequence). This chain's CDR3 is CSARELGLAGGYNEQFF. The CDR3 DNA is TGCAGTGCTAGAGAGTTAGGACTAGCGGGAGGCTACAATGAGCAGTTCTTC.

This clonotype has a handful of counts. The CDR3: CSARGLLAGHEQYF. CDR3 bases: TGCAGTGCTAGAGGGTTGCTAGCGGGGCACGAGCAGTACTTC. The chain has TRBV20-1 and TRBJ2-4; 9 bases align to TRBD2. The J call may be in error: the DNA end matches TRBJ2-7 better. The length of the CDR3 is 14 residues. CDR1 DFQATT and CDR2 SNEGSKA come from the germline V gene (reference sequence).

This clonotype was recorded once. This chain uses TRBV2 with TRBJ2-3; possible D gene TRBD2, 5 bases. The CDR3 contains 12 residues. The germline CDR1 and CDR2 sequences are SNHLY and FYNNEI. V lost 11 bases and J 0 bases, leaving 9 bases between the germline ends. CDR3 region: CAGRTSTDTQYF. The CDR3 coding sequence is TGTGCCGGCCGGACTAGCACAGATACGCAGTATTTT. Using reference TRBV2 and TRBJ2-3 for the parts outside the CDR3, the full variable domain is EPEVTQTPSHQVTQMGQEVILRCVPISNHLYFYWYRQILGQKVEFLVSFYNNEISEKSEIFDDQFSVERPDGSNFTLKIRSTKLEDSAMYFCAGRTSTDTQYFGPGTRLTVL.

In DNA form, the CDR3 reads TGCAGCGTACTGACAGGGTCTAATGAAAAACTGTTTTTT. Translated, it gives CSVLTGSNEKLFF. The rearrangement uses TRBV29-1 and TRBJ1-4, with 7 bases aligning to TRBD1. The CDR3 is 13 residues long. Trimming removed 6 bases from V and 3 bases from J; junction bases left unmatched: 4. Germline-derived CDR1 and CDR2 are SQVTM and ANQGSEA.

This clonotype turned up a few times. The rearrangement links TRBV12-3 or TRBV12-4 to TRBJ2-7; the match to TRBD1 covers 8 bases. V was pared by 8 bases and J by 3 bases, with 6 bases of the junction left unmatched. The CDR3 is 13 residues long. The CDR3 DNA reads TGTGCCAGCGGGGCAGGGGGCGTCTACGAGCAGTACTTC. It yields the protein CASGAGGVYEQYF.

The genes are TRBV20-1 and TRBJ2-5; unclear D gene. Trimming removed 3 bases at V and 3 bases at J, with 8 bases between. The CDR3 sequence is 12 residues long. Germline assignment: CDR1 DFQATT and CDR2 SNEGSKA (reference sequence). DNA of the CDR3: TGCAGTGCTAGTCAGAAAGAAGAGACCCAGTACTTC. It codes for CSASQKEETQYF.

This chain connects TRBV20-1 to TRBJ2-7, with TRBD2 identical over 8 bases. Per the germline V gene, CDR1 is DFQATT and CDR2 is SNEGSKA (reference sequence). This CDR3 comprises 15 residues. The junction had 6 bases not matched to a gene; V was cut back by 0 bases and J by 2 bases. CDR3 in DNA: TGCAGTGCTAGAGATCGGGAGGGGGTAACCTACGAGCAGTACTTC. It translates to CSARDREGVTYEQYF.

In this sample, this clonotype turned up many times. V gene TRBV3-1 combines with J gene TRBJ2-5; weak D call: TRBD2 (5 bases). V lost 0 bases to trimming and J lost 1 base, with 9 bases between them. This CDR3 region has 15 residues. CDR1 LGHDT and CDR2 YNNKEL come from the germline V gene (reference sequence). The CDR3 spells CASSQDSGPQETQYF. The DNA of the CDR3 is TGTGCCAGCAGCCAAGACAGCGGTCCCCAAGAGACCCAGTACTTC.

Concerning this clonotype: A much larger clone lies one base from this, so it may be a read error. V usage is TRBV4-1 and J usage is TRBJ2-4; 7 bases fit TRBD1. The J call is in doubt because the DNA end fits TRBJ2-5 better. Germline V gene sequence: CDR1 MGHRA, CDR2 YSYEKL. This CDR3 is 14 amino acids long. CDR3 coding DNA: TGCGCCAGCAGCCATGGACAGGCGTTGGAGACCCAGTACTTC. Its translation: CASSHGQALETQYF.

CDR3 in amino acids: CASSAAKSFDEQYF. CDR3 nucleotides: TGTGCCAGCAGCGCGGCGAAGAGTTTCGACGAGCAGTACTTC. This chain joins TRBV28 and TRBJ2-5; D call uncertain. The DNA end favors TRBJ2-7, so the J call may be wrong. Germline V gives CDR1 MDHEN, CDR2 SYDVKM. This CDR3 region has 14 residues.

This clonotype turned up a few times. V usage is TRBV15 and J usage is TRBJ2-4; D possibly corresponds to TRBD1 (6 bases). Germline V gene sequence: CDR1 LNHNV, CDR2 YYDKDF (reference sequence). This CDR3 comprises 13 residues. The V and J ends lost 0 bases and 13 bases respectively, with 13 bases between them. This CDR3 is CATSRDSVGQQYF. The DNA of the CDR3 is TGTGCCACCAGCAGAGATAGTGTAGGACAGCAGTACTTC.

The chain links TRBV6-1 to TRBJ2-7, with D maybe TRBD2 (5 bases). Germline assignment: CDR1 MNHNS and CDR2 SASEGT. This CDR3 spans 15 amino acids. Trimming cost V 3 bases and J 4 bases, with 16 bases left between them. This CDR3 is CASSDRTGNLYEQYF. The CDR3 DNA reads TGTGCCAGCAGTGACCGAACCGGGAATCTTTACGAGCAGTACTTC.